The clone carrying this T cell receptor (beta chain) was seen once. The entry originates in a study of shared clonotypes between healthy human individuals. Study details: Three plates each covered CD4 naive and memory; CD8 naive two, CD8 memory one.

The CDR3 runs to 12 residues. Trimming took 1 base from V and 14 from J, leaving 9 bases between them. CDR1 and CDR2 (germline): SEHNR, FQNEAQ (reference sequence). The study separated CD4+ cells into CD45RA+ naive and CD45RA-negative memory subsets. The protocol was immunoSEQ multiplex PCR, while the TCRdb copy is restricted to in-frame clones and leaves out a portion. The table lists 2 million to 3 million clones, under 95% of them singletons. The chain is built from TRBV7-9 and TRBJ1-6; a weak D match, TRBD1 (6 bases). The source is a man between 18 and 29 years old in good health. Some clones in this sample may be carry-over from other donors' samples. The sample consisted of naive CD4+ T cells from PBMCs. The subset here: CD45RA+ positively selected. The CDR3 is CASSLVGTTLHF. The CDR3 bases are TGTGCCAGCAGCTTAGTTGGGACAACCCTCCACTTT. Combining the CDR3 with reference TRBV7-9 and TRBJ1-6 gives the whole variable domain DTGVSQNPRHKITKRGQNVTFRCDPISEHNRLYWYRQTLGQGPEFLTYFQNEAQLEKSRLLSDRFSAERPKGSFSTLEIQRTEQGDSAMYLCASSLVGTTLHFGNGTRLTVT.